The rows below give T cell receptor beta chains drawn from one sample of a study of OX40 agonist ivuxolimab in advanced cancers. TCRdb's copy holds only in-frame clones and misses some; the assay was immunoSEQ multiplex PCR. The data contain some 90,000 clones, around 90% of them singletons. The sequencing here drew on CD4+ or CD8+ T cells sorted from blood, taken in a trial of the OX40 agonist ivuxolimab. The receptors shown here come from an adult with an advanced solid tumor such as melanoma, head and neck, liver or kidney cancer. CDR3s include the opening cysteine and the closing phenylalanine or tryptophan. A D gene is named only where the DNA matches it firmly. Rows give clone size only sometimes, using once, few, many, or a class for an expanded clone.

TRBJ2-1,once,.,TRBV4-2,CASGEGGPYNEQFF,TGTGCCAGCGGGGAGGGGGGCCCCTACAATGAGCAGTTCTTC
TRBJ2-7,.,.,TRBV2,CASSTSGMEQYF,TGTGCCAGCAGCACCTCCGGGATGGAGCAGTACTTC
TRBJ1-2,.,TRBD1,TRBV19,CASMRTGWGDYGYTF,TGTGCCAGTATGCGGACAGGTTGGGGGGACTATGGCTACACCTTC
TRBJ2-7,.,.,TRBV5-1,CASSPERPAAASEQYF,TGCGCCAGCAGCCCCGAACGGCCGGCTGCGGCGTCCGAGCAGTACTTC
TRBJ2-1,few,.,TRBV19,CASSQELGVNEQFF,TGTGCCAGTAGTCAGGAACTGGGTGTCAATGAGCAGTTCTTC
TRBJ2-1,.,TRBD2,TRBV7-8,CASSSKRGLEYEQFF,TGTGCCAGCAGCTCGAAGCGGGGGCTGGAGTATGAGCAGTTCTTC
TRBJ2-1,.,.,TRBV27,CASRIPGGSYNEQFF,TGTGCCAGCAGAATCCCCGGGGGCTCCTACAATGAGCAGTTCTTC
TRBJ2-7,.,TRBD1,TRBV6-1,CASSDRQGPGSYEQYF,TGTGCCAGCAGTGACCGACAGGGACCGGGCTCCTACGAGCAGTACTTC
TRBJ1-2,.,TRBD1,TRBV5-8,CASSLAQDRRVGYTF,TGTGCCAGCAGCTTGGCCCAGGACAGGAGGGTTGGCTACACCTTC
TRBJ1-1,.,.,TRBV5-1,CASSARTDRETEAFF,TGCGCCAGCAGCGCTCGGACAGACCGGGAAACTGAAGCTTTCTTT
TRBJ1-6,few,.,TRBV7-8,CASSLGKSPLHF,TGTGCCAGCAGCTTAGGGAAGTCACCCCTCCACTTT
TRBJ2-7,.,TRBD1,TRBV19,CASSPTGSDEQYF,TGTGCCAGTAGTCCGACAGGGTCTGACGAGCAGTACTTC
TRBJ1-2,.,.,TRBV7-9,CASSLVGYGYTF,TGTGCCAGCAGCTTGGTAGGGTACGGCTACACCTTC
TRBJ2-7,.,TRBD2,TRBV7-9,CASSSWGGYEQYF,TGTGCCAGCAGCTCATGGGGGGGATACGAGCAGTACTTC
TRBJ1-1,.,.,TRBV29-1,CSVQTAMNTEAFF,TGCAGCGTTCAGACAGCGATGAACACTGAAGCTTTCTTT
TRBJ2-2,.,.,TRBV7-6,CASSLKGTGELFF,TGTGCCAGCAGCTTAAAAGGGACCGGGGAGCTGTTTTTT
TRBJ2-7,.,.,TRBV21-1,CASGKVDRDYEQYF,TGTGCCAGCGGGAAAGTAGACAGGGACTACGAGCAGTACTTC
TRBJ2-7,.,.,TRBV28,CASSLTAPVEQYF,TGTGCCAGCAGTTTGACGGCTCCCGTCGAGCAGTACTTC
TRBJ2-1,few,TRBD2,TRBV7-3,CASSSGGVNEQFF,TGTGCCAGCTCTAGCGGGGGGGTCAATGAGCAGTTCTTC
TRBJ1-4,.,.,TRBV4-3,CATFEKLFF,TGCGCCACCTTTGAAAAACTGTTTTTT
TRBJ1-4,.,.,TRBV30,CAWSVGQITLATNEKLFF,TGTGCCTGGAGTGTTGGCCAGATAACTCTTGCAACTAATGAAAAACTGTTTTTT
TRBJ1-2,.,TRBD1,TRBV14,CASSYGTGRYGYTF,TGTGCCAGCAGCTACGGGACAGGGCGGTATGGCTACACCTTC
TRBJ2-3,.,.,TRBV5-4,CAELGVSTRTDTQYF,TGTGCCGAACTAGGGGTTTCAACTCGCACAGATACGCAGTATTTT
TRBJ1-3,.,.,TRBV2,CASRPQGNSGNTIYF,TGTGCCAGCAGGCCCCAGGGAAACTCTGGAAACACCATATATTTT
TRBJ2-3,.,.,TRBV6-1,CASSGKGGTDTQYF,TGTGCCAGCAGTGGAAAGGGGGGAACAGATACGCAGTATTTT
TRBJ1-1,.,.,TRBV7-9,CASSSRGALLNTEAFF,TGTGCCAGCAGCTCTAGGGGGGCCCTCCTGAACACTGAAGCTTTCTTT
TRBJ1-6,.,.,TRBV7-3,CASSRGEYNSPLHF,TGTGCCAGCAGCAGGGGGGAATATAATTCACCCCTCCACTTT
TRBJ2-7,.,.,TRBV15,CATSSGSGSYEQYF,TGTGCCACCAGCAGTGGATCAGGCTCCTACGAGCAGTACTTC
TRBJ2-2,.,.,TRBV9,CASSVALNTGELFF,TGTGCCAGCAGCGTTGCCTTGAACACCGGGGAGCTGTTTTTT
TRBJ1-5,.,TRBD1,TRBV30,CAWSARTRGPPNTNQPQHF,TGTGCCTGGAGTGCGAGGACCAGGGGGCCCCCCAATACTAATCAGCCCCAGCATTTT
TRBJ1-2,.,.,TRBV30,CAWRSVVKDSKYGYTF,TGTGCCTGGAGGAGCGTCGTAAAGGACTCAAAATATGGCTACACCTTC
TRBJ2-1,once,.,TRBV2,CASKTQATGNEQFF,TGTGCCAGCAAAACCCAAGCGACAGGCAATGAGCAGTTCTTC
TRBJ2-2,.,TRBD2,TRBV4-2,CASIRTSGSTGELFF,TGTGCCAGCATCAGGACTAGCGGGAGCACCGGGGAGCTGTTTTTT
TRBJ2-3,.,.,TRBV6-5,CASSYSVLGDTQYF,TGTGCCAGCAGTTACTCGGTTTTGGGAGATACGCAGTATTTT
TRBJ1-2,.,TRBD1,TRBV19,CASSRKHQGARNYGYTF,TGTGCCAGTAGCCGAAAGCATCAGGGGGCGCGCAACTATGGCTACACCTTC
TRBJ2-7,.,.,TRBV14,CASRQQGPEQYF,TGTGCCAGCAGACAACAGGGTCCCGAGCAGTACTTC
TRBJ2-7,.,.,TRBV6-1,CASSGQGGGSYEQYF,TGTGCCAGCAGTGGACAGGGAGGGGGCTCCTACGAGCAGTACTTC
TRBJ2-7,.,.,TRBV7-3,CASSPTSDSNEQYF,TGTGCCAGCAGCCCGACTTCTGACAGTAACGAGCAGTACTTC
TRBJ1-2,.,.,TRBV7-2,CASSLEQGGNYGYTF,TGTGCCAGCAGCTTAGAGCAGGGAGGTAACTATGGCTACACCTTC
TRBJ2-2,.,TRBD1,TRBV7-8,CASSLAQGANTGELFF,TGTGCCAGCAGCTTAGCTCAGGGGGCGAACACCGGGGAGCTGTTTTTT
TRBJ2-1,.,TRBD2,TRBV2,CASLRLAGKNEQFF,TGTGCCAGCCTGAGACTAGCGGGGAAAAATGAGCAGTTCTTC
TRBJ1-6,.,TRBD1,TRBV2,CARGGQGRSSYNSPLHF,TGTGCCAGGGGAGGACAGGGTAGGAGCTCCTATAATTCACCCCTCCACTTT
TRBJ1-1,.,.,TRBV7-8,CASSPVLGNTEAFF,TGTGCCAGCAGCCCAGTTTTAGGGAACACTGAAGCTTTCTTT
TRBJ2-7,.,.,TRBV7-5,CVRSLVRCIGYEQYF,TGTGTCAGAAGCTTAGTTCGGTGTATCGGCTACGAGCAGTACTTC
TRBJ1-1,.,.,TRBV5-1,CASTPATRNTEAFF,TGCGCCAGCACCCCGGCGACCAGGAACACTGAAGCTTTCTTT
TRBJ1-2,.,.,TRBV7-9,CASSAAGAGYGYTF,TGTGCCAGCAGCGCCGCAGGGGCGGGATATGGCTACACCTTC
TRBJ2-5,.,TRBD2,TRBV4-1,CASSREWTSGGGSYQETQYF,TGCGCCAGCAGCCGCGAATGGACTAGCGGGGGGGGATCGTACCAAGAGACCCAGTACTTC
TRBJ2-1,.,TRBD1,TRBV19,CASMREGASWNEQFF,TGTGCCAGTATGCGTGAGGGGGCCTCTTGGAATGAGCAGTTCTTC
TRBJ2-5,few,TRBD2,TRBV7-2,CASSLEGSGGAWETQYF,TGTGCCAGCAGCTTAGAGGGTAGCGGGGGGGCGTGGGAGACCCAGTACTTC
TRBJ2-3,.,.,TRBV5-1,CASSWRGTTGVSSTDTQYF,TGCGCCAGCAGCTGGAGGGGAACTACCGGTGTATCTAGCACAGATACGCAGTATTTT
TRBJ2-5,.,TRBD2,TRBV11-2,CASSAFGGVDQETQYF,TGTGCCAGCAGCGCATTCGGGGGGGTGGACCAAGAGACCCAGTACTTC
TRBJ2-7,.,TRBD1,TRBV2,CATPGQGADEQYF,TGTGCCACCCCGGGACAGGGGGCCGACGAGCAGTACTTC
TRBJ1-6,.,.,TRBV4-3,CASSQGSNSPLHF,TGCGCCAGCAGCCAAGGGTCTAATTCACCCCTCCACTTT
TRBJ1-5,.,.,TRBV7-2,CASSLVDSNQPQHF,TGTGCCAGCAGCTTGGTAGATAGCAATCAGCCCCAGCATTTT
TRBJ1-2,.,.,TRBV4-3,CASSLRPQGGGDGYTF,TGCGCCAGCAGCCTTCGTCCCCAGGGAGGAGGAGATGGCTACACCTTC